This TCR beta chain was identified in a study of control samples from healthy donors and cancer patients. Repertoires were generated with immunoSEQ multiplex PCR, while TCRdb's copy carries only in-frame clones and drops some. The profile shows around 230,000 clones, around 94% of them singletons. The source material was blood. The source is a man aged 45 to 65 in good health.

CDR3 amino acids: CASRRQDLGEQYF. The CDR3 DNA sequence: TGTGCCAGCAGACGACAGGACCTGGGCGAGCAGTACTTC. V is TRBV6-5 and J is TRBJ2-7, with TRBD1 as a possible D gene (6 bases). The CDR3 has 13 amino acids. CDR1 is MNHEY and CDR2 is SVGAGI in the germline V gene. With 6 bases removed from V and 6 bases from J, the gap between germline ends came to 15 bases.